Described below is a single T cell receptor beta chain sequence and its context. Which antigen it targets is not known. Nothing much larger sits one base from this clone, and base qualities are not available. From V the trimming removes 0 bases and from J it removes 8 bases, while the gene matches leave 5 bases of the junction unaccounted for. Including the terminal cysteine and phenylalanine, the CDR3 comprises 14 residues. Only CDR3 DNA remains: 42 bases, in frame from the first base. Based on the germline V gene, the CDR1 and CDR2 sequences are MDHEN and SYDVKM. This entry comes from a study of shared T cell receptors in the human thymus (dated by TCRdb to the early 2020s). Describing the broader study: The study investigated the way shared, self-reactive T-cell receptor alpha chains are produced in the human thymus.

Library preparation used the immunoSEQ multiplex PCR assay. The table comes from immuneACCESS by way of TCRdb, which keeps in-frame sequences with V and J called. Part of the clones is missing from these tables; in studies checked, under half for an unresolved V gene and the rest for unknown reasons. The sample table shows 630,000 or so clones, and about 89% are seen once. Roughly 0.0089% of the sample belongs to the ten largest clones. Another study also made use of these data, one on human thymus T cells. Per that second paper: The donors were immunologically healthy infants in Finland who had open corrective cardiac surgery for congenital heart defects. Thymus tissue was obtained as surgical resects removed during corrective cardiac surgery. Usage of V and J gene segments appeared to be biased in both the thymic and the peripheral blood repertoires. The related research reported highly overlapping thymic TCR repertoires among unrelated individuals. TCR alpha and beta repertoires from roughly 8 infant thymus samples and a few related peripheral blood samples were characterized in the study. Donor ages ranged from roughly 6 to 244 days, and the cohort comprised about six male and two female infants. Thymocytes were mechanically released from the tissue and were stored as pellets of 10-30 million cells at -70 degrees C. A QIAsymphony instrument was used to extract genomic DNA from frozen cell pellets. The immunoSEQ multiplex PCR assay was used to amplify the TCRB and TCRAD loci from a standardized amount of quality-controlled genomic DNA. Amplicons spanned the V(D)J region at a length sufficient to cover the CDR3 and identify V and J genes. Amplicon sequencing was performed on an Illumina platform through the commercial immunoSEQ service. Primer bias and sequencing errors were corrected as previously described, and TCRAD and TCRB were defined on the basis of the IMGT database. Repertoires were analysed with immunoSEQ Analyzer 3.0 and VDJTools, covering basic statistics, V/J segment usage, diversity estimates, rarefaction and pairwise overlap. To estimate diversity, the Chao1, ChaoE, Efron-Thisted, Shannon and inverse Simpson indices were applied, and diversity was also estimated on datasets down-sampled to the smallest sample. Repertoire overlap was determined by strict matching of CDR3 nucleotide sequence, V gene and J gene, and Jaccard-based multidimensional scaling clustering was applied. Thymus samples yielded on average roughly 800,000 unique TCRB clonotypes, compared with 75,000 to 100,000 from blood samples.

The origin of this receptor is a boy in the first two years of life with a congenital heart defect. Donor details come from another sample of the same person, matched by shared clones. Sequencing input: thymocytes. The chain joins TRBV28 to TRBJ1-2, with 8 middle bases fitting TRBD1. The CDR3 has the sequence CASSLWTGDRGYTF. The nucleotides are TGTGCCAGCAGTTTATGGACAGGGGATAGGGGCTACACCTTC.